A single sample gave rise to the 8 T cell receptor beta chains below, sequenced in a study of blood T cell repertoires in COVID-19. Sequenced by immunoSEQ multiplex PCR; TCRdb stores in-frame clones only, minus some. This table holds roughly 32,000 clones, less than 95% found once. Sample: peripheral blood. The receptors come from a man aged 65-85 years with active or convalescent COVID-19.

Here the CDR3 reads CASSLQGANTEAFF. The CDR3 DNA sequence: TGTGCCAGCAGTCTTCAGGGGGCGAACACTGAAGCTTTCTTT. The chain links TRBV6-2 or TRBV6-3 to TRBJ1-1, with 8 bases aligning to TRBD1. Looked up from germline, CDR1 is MNHEY and CDR2 is SVGEGT. This CDR3 is 14 amino acids long. Trimming cost V 5 bases and J 1 base; bases outside gene matches: 3.

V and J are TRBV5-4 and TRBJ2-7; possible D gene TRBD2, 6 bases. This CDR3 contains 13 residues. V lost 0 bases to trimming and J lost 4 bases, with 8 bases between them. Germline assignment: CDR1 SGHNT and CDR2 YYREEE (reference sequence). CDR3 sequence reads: CASSLVSGYEQYF. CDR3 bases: TGTGCCAGCAGCTTGGTTAGCGGATACGAGCAGTACTTC.

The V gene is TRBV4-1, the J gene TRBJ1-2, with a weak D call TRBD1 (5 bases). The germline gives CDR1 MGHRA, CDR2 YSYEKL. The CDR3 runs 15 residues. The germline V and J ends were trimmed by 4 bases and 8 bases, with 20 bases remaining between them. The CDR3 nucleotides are TGCGCCAGCAGCCTAGCTGGTGGGGGGAAGGACGGCTACACCTTC. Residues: CASSLAGGGKDGYTF.

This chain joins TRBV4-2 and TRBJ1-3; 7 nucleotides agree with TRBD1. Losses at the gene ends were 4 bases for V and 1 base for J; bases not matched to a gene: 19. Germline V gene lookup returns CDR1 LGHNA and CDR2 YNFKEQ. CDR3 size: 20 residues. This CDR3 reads CASSPHLATGSLISGNTIYF. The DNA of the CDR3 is TGTGCCAGCAGCCCCCACTTGGCGACAGGGAGTCTTATATCTGGAAACACCATATATTTT.

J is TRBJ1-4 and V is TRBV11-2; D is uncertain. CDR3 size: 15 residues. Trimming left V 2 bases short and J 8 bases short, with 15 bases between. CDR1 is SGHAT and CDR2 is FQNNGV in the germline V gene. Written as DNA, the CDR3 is TGTGCCAGCAGCTTAACGGTGGGCGTTCTAGAAAAACTGTTTTTT. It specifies CASSLTVGVLEKLFF.

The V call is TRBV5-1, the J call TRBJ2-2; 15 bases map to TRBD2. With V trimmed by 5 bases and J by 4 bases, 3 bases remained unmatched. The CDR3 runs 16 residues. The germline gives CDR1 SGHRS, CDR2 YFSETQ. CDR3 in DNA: TGCGCCAGCAGGGGACTAGCGGGAGGTGGCACCGGGGAGCTGTTTTTT. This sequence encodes CASRGLAGGGTGELFF.

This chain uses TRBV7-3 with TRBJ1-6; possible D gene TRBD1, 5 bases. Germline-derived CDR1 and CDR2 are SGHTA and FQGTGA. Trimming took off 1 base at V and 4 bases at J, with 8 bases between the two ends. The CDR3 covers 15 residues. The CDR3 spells CASSLNSGYNSPLHF. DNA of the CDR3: TGTGCCAGCAGCTTAAACTCAGGGTATAATTCACCCCTCCACTTT.

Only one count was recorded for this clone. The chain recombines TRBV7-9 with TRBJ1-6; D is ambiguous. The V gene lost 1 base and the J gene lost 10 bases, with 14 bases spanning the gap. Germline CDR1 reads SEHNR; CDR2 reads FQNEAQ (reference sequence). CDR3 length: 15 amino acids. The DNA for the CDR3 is TGTGCCAGCAGCTTAGATTGGGAAGGAGGATCACCCCTCCACTTT. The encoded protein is CASSLDWEGGSPLHF.